The 27 T cell receptor beta chains presented below share a single source sample, sequenced in a study of cytomegalovirus exposure and HLA in healthy donors. A multiplex PCR was run with 60 Vbeta primers and 13 Jbeta primers. Data came from immunoSEQ multiplex PCR; TCRdb stores just in-frame clones and leaves some out. The data hold approximately 250,000 clones, with about 85% observed a single time. The sequencing sample was made of PBMCs. The receptors here all came from a girl between 2 and 10 years old in good health and CMV-seronegative.

CDR3 region: CASSLSSSGIPPYEQYF. In DNA, the CDR3 is TGTGCCAGCAGCTTAAGTTCTAGCGGGATCCCTCCCTACGAGCAGTACTTC. The chain couples TRBV11-2 to TRBJ2-7; 9 bases are a match to TRBD2. The CDR3 has 17 residues. The V segment lost 2 bases and the J segment 2 bases; nucleotides outside the gene matches: 10. Per germline, CDR1 SGHAT and CDR2 FQNNGV.

This clone was seen more than once but under ten times. The V call is TRBV6-1, the J call TRBJ1-4; perhaps TRBD1 as D (5 bases). V was cut by 7 bases and J by 4 bases, with 10 bases left in between. This CDR3 comprises 13 residues. Germline loops: CDR1 MNHNS, CDR2 SASEGT. The CDR3 DNA is TGTGCCAGCATGCACAGGATTAATGAAAAACTGTTTTTT. It translates to CASMHRINEKLFF.

In nucleotides, the CDR3 is TGTGCCAGCTCAAAAGGTTCAGGACTAGTAAGTGAGCAGTTCTTC. Its translation is CASSKGSGLVSEQFF. J is TRBJ2-1 and V is TRBV18; 7 bases match TRBD2. Germline trimming cut 5 bases from V and 9 bases from J; bases unmatched to any gene: 13. Germline CDR1 reads KGHSH; CDR2 reads LQKENI. The CDR3 length is 15 residues.

This sequence joins TRBV5-1 and TRBJ2-7; no clear D. The CDR3 length is 14 residues. The germline CDR1 and CDR2 sequences are SGHRS and YFSETQ. V gave up 0 bases and J gave up 1 base, with 8 bases separating them. CDR3 DNA: TGCGCCAGCAGCTTGGACACCCCATCCTACGAGCAGTACTTC. Translation gives CASSLDTPSYEQYF.

The V gene is TRBV5-1, the J gene TRBJ2-7, with a tentative D call TRBD2 (6 bases). This CDR3 spans 13 amino acids. Germline V CDR1 and CDR2: SGHRS, YFSETQ. Trimming cost V 0 bases and J 7 bases, with 11 bases left between them. The DNA of the CDR3 is TGCGCCAGCAGCTTGGAGTTGGGGAGGGAGCAGTACTTC. Encoded protein: CASSLELGREQYF.

The rearrangement links TRBV10-3 to TRBJ1-2; tentatively, D is TRBD1 (6 bases). This CDR3 is built from 13 residues. The V end lost 6 bases, the J end lost 8 bases, and 16 bases lay between the germline ends. CDR1 and CDR2 from the germline V gene are ENHRY and SYGVKD. In nucleotides, the CDR3 is TGTGCCATCAGCCCTGGGGACACGAGCGGCTACACCTTC. Amino acids: CAISPGDTSGYTF.

The V and J genes are TRBV6-5 and TRBJ1-6; D remains ambiguous. Germline V gene sequence: CDR1 MNHEY, CDR2 SVGAGI. The CDR3 has 14 residues. The germline V and J ends were trimmed by 2 bases and 5 bases, with 7 bases remaining between them. This chain's CDR3 is CASSYRQNNSPLHF. Here the CDR3 DNA reads TGTGCCAGCAGTTACCGCCAGAATAATTCACCCCTCCACTTT.

V and J are TRBV18 and TRBJ1-1; possibly TRBD1 for D (6 bases). Trimming stripped 0 bases from V and 1 base from J, with 12 bases between. Germline V gives CDR1 KGHSH, CDR2 LQKENI. There are 16 residues in the CDR3. This CDR3 reads CASSPPMGAGNTEAFF. The DNA for the CDR3 is TGTGCCAGCTCACCACCGATGGGGGCGGGGAACACTGAAGCTTTCTTT.

This sequence joins TRBV10-3 and TRBJ1-5, with a weak D call TRBD1 (6 bases). CDR1 and CDR2 from the germline V gene are ENHRY and SYGVKD. V lost 4 bases, J lost 2 bases, and 15 bases lay in between. CDR3 length: 16 residues. In DNA, the CDR3 is TGTGCCATCAGTGCGGGCAGGGGAATGGGCAATCAGCCCCAGCATTTT. Translation: CAISAGRGMGNQPQHF.

The V call is TRBV10-3, the J call TRBJ1-1, with TRBD1 identical over 10 bases. The CDR3 contains 15 residues. Germline-derived CDR1 and CDR2 are ENHRY and SYGVKD. J gave up 3 bases and V 8 bases, and 9 bases lay outside the gene matches. The CDR3 loop is CAIGRTGGFYTEAFF. Written as DNA, the CDR3 is TGTGCCATCGGTCGGACAGGGGGTTTTTACACTGAAGCTTTCTTT.

The genes are TRBV19 and TRBJ2-2, with 12 positions matching TRBD2. Germline lookup yields CDR1 LNHDA and CDR2 SQIVND (reference sequence). This CDR3 is 18 amino acids long. V gave up 6 bases and J gave up 0 bases; unmatched junction bases: 8. CDR3 amino acids: CASSPLAGGFSNTGELFF. DNA for the CDR3: TGTGCCAGTAGCCCTCTAGCGGGGGGGTTTTCGAACACCGGGGAGCTGTTTTTT.

With regard to this clone: This specimen includes other DNA sequences encoding the same CDR3. V is TRBV7-9 and J is TRBJ1-1; no clear D gene. This CDR3 has 14 amino acids. Trimming removed 5 bases from V and 0 bases from J, with 10 bases in between. Germline V gene lookup returns CDR1 SEHNR and CDR2 FQNEAQ (reference sequence). This CDR3 reads CASSLAGVNTEAFF. The CDR3 coding sequence is TGTGCCAGCAGCCTCGCCGGGGTGAACACTGAAGCTTTCTTT.

The genes are TRBV11-2 and TRBJ1-2; D unresolved. This CDR3 is 11 amino acids long. Per the germline V gene, CDR1 is SGHAT and CDR2 is FQNNGV. V dropped 5 bases and J dropped 7 bases, with 8 bases sitting between them. The CDR3 loop is CASSERGGYTF. The CDR3 DNA sequence: TGTGCCAGCAGCGAAAGAGGTGGCTACACCTTC.

The rearrangement uses TRBV7-2 and TRBJ1-3, with TRBD1 as a possible D gene (5 bases). The CDR3 length is 15 residues. V lost 5 bases and J 0 bases, leaving 11 bases between the germline ends. Per the germline V gene, CDR1 is SGHTA and CDR2 is FQGNSA. The CDR3 reads CASSRGGASGNTIYF. In DNA form, the CDR3 reads TGTGCCAGCAGCCGTGGCGGGGCCTCTGGAAACACCATATATTTT. The variable domain in full, completed from reference TRBV7-2 and TRBJ1-3, reads GAGVSQSPSNKVTEKGKDVELRCDPISGHTALYWYRQSLGQGLEFLIYFQGNSAPDKSGLPSDRFSAERTGGSVSTLTIQRTQQEDSAVYLCASSRGGASGNTIYFGEGSWLTVV.

This clone has just one count. V usage is TRBV27 and J usage is TRBJ2-5; TRBD1 matches 7 bases. Per the germline V gene, CDR1 is MNHEY and CDR2 is SMNVEV (reference sequence). This CDR3 is 15 amino acids long. J was trimmed by 2 bases and V by 3 bases; bases with no gene match: 6. The DNA of the CDR3 is TGTGCCAGCAGTTTTATCGGACAGGAACAAGAGACCCAGTACTTC. Protein: CASSFIGQEQETQYF.

The chain has TRBV11-3 and TRBJ2-7; TRBD1 agrees at 7 bases. J gave up 8 bases and V 3 bases, and 1 base lay outside the gene matches. Germline assignment: CDR1 SGHNT and CDR2 YENEEA. The CDR3 sequence is 11 residues long. The CDR3 spells CASSFRGKQYF. CDR3 DNA: TGTGCCAGCAGCTTCAGGGGGAAGCAGTACTTC.

The genes are TRBV7-8 and TRBJ2-1; tentatively, D is TRBD2 (5 bases). Germline V CDR1 and CDR2: SGHVS, FQNEAQ. This CDR3 has 16 residues. V lost 0 bases and J lost 2, with 11 bases in between. The CDR3 here is CASSLARAAPYNEQFF. In DNA form, the CDR3 reads TGTGCCAGCAGCTTAGCACGAGCGGCCCCCTACAATGAGCAGTTCTTC.

The CDR3 DNA reads as TGTGCCAGCAGCCTCGTCGCCCGGGACAGGGAGAACACTGAAGCTTTCTTT. Translating it yields CASSLVARDRENTEAFF. The V call is TRBV4-2, the J call TRBJ1-1, with TRBD1 identical over 9 bases. The germline V gene encodes CDR1 LGHNA and CDR2 YNFKEQ. This CDR3 spans 17 amino acids. V lost 4 bases, J lost 1 base, and 10 bases stayed unmatched.

CDR3 sequence: CASSEYLQGNSPLHF. The CDR3 region has the DNA TGTGCCAGCAGTGAATATCTCCAGGGGAATTCACCCCTCCACTTT. The chain couples TRBV6-1 to TRBJ1-6; D perhaps matches TRBD1 (6 bases). V was clipped by 2 bases and J by 7 bases, with 12 bases between them. The CDR3 sequence is 15 residues long. Germline assignment: CDR1 MNHNS and CDR2 SASEGT.

This sequence joins TRBV10-1 and TRBJ2-1, with 8 bases identical to TRBD2. Per germline, CDR1 WNHNN and CDR2 SYGVQD (reference sequence). V lost 8 bases, J lost 9 bases, and 12 bases stayed unmatched. The CDR3 totals 14 residues. The CDR3 sequence is CASPAKREKCEQFF. CDR3 sequence (DNA): TGCGCCAGCCCGGCTAAGCGGGAGAAGTGTGAGCAGTTCTTC.

This clone was seen just once. The J gene is TRBJ1-3, the V gene TRBV19; D unclear. The germline gives CDR1 LNHDA, CDR2 SQIVND (reference sequence). This CDR3 has 17 residues. V shed 7 bases and J shed 0 bases, with 19 bases lying between them. CDR3 loop: CASNTLSEPNSGNTIYF. The CDR3 DNA sequence: TGTGCCAGTAACACCCTCTCAGAACCGAACTCTGGAAACACCATATATTTT.

Only one count was recorded for this clone. V and J are TRBV9 and TRBJ1-1; D perhaps matches TRBD1 (5 bases). V gave up 4 bases and J gave up 1 base, with 17 bases separating them. Germline CDR1 and CDR2: SGDLS and YYNGEE. This CDR3 has 16 amino acids. The CDR3 sequence is CASSLGGTVRNTEAFF. The CDR3 nucleotides read TGTGCCAGCAGCTTGGGAGGGACGGTGAGGAACACTGAAGCTTTCTTT.

This clone was counted only a few times. The chain links TRBV6-5 to TRBJ2-6; no firm D call. There are 15 residues in the CDR3. V dropped 6 bases and J dropped 0 bases, with 9 bases sitting between them. CDR1 MNHEY and CDR2 SVGAGI come from the germline V gene. The CDR3 region is CASSLVVSGANVLTF. The CDR3 DNA is TGTGCCAGCAGCCTCGTAGTCTCTGGGGCCAACGTCCTGACTTTC.

The CDR3 bases are TGTGCCAGCAGTTCCCGACAGGGACTCACTGAAGCTTTCTTT. It specifies CASSSRQGLTEAFF. The genes are TRBV2 and TRBJ1-1, with TRBD1 matching 7 bases. V lost 5 bases to trimming and J lost 4 bases; unmatched junction nucleotides: 7. Per the germline V gene, CDR1 is SNHLY and CDR2 is FYNNEI. CDR3 length: 14 amino acids.

The rearrangement links TRBV30 to TRBJ2-7; D might be TRBD2 (6 bases). CDR3 length: 11 residues. Between the trimmed V and J ends, which lost 5 bases and 4 bases, there was a span of 9 bases. CDR1 and CDR2 (germline): GTSNPN, SVGIG (reference sequence). The CDR3 DNA is TGTGCCTGGGAGGGAGGTTACGAGCAGTACTTC. Protein: CAWEGGYEQYF. Full variable domain (remainder filled in from reference TRBV30 and TRBJ2-7): SQTIHQWPATLVQPVGSPLSLECTVEGTSNPNLYWYRQAAGRGLQLLFYSVGIGQISSEVPQNLSASRPQDRQFILSSKKLLLSDSGFYLCAWEGGYEQYFGPGTRLTVT.

The chain combines TRBV6-1 with TRBJ2-3; D is perhaps TRBD1 (7 bases). The CDR3 is made up of 14 amino acids. Germline CDR1 reads MNHNS; CDR2 reads SASEGT. With 10 bases removed from V and 6 bases from J, the gap between germline ends came to 20 bases. The CDR3 DNA reads as TGTGCCACTGACTTGGACAGGAGGGATGATACGCAGTATTTT. Translation: CATDLDRRDDTQYF.

This chain joins TRBV6-5 and TRBJ2-7, with 7 bases matching TRBD2. This CDR3 is built from 14 residues. The J segment lost 2 bases and the V segment lost 2 bases, leaving 3 bases of the junction unmatched. Germline V gene lookup returns CDR1 MNHEY and CDR2 SVGAGI. The CDR3 loop reads CASSYAAGAYEQYF. In DNA form, the CDR3 reads TGTGCCAGCAGTTACGCTGCGGGGGCCTACGAGCAGTACTTC.